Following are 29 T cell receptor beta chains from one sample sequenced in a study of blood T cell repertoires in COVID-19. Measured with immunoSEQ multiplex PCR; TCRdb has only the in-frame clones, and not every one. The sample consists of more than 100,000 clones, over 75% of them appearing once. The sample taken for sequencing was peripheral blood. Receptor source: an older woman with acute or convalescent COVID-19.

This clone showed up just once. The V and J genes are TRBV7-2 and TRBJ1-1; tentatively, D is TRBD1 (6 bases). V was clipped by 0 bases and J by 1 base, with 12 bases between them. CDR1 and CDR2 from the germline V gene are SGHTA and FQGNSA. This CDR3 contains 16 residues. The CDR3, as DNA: TGTGCCAGCAGCTTAGCGCTTAGACAGGCGAACACTGAAGCTTTCTTT. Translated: CASSLALRQANTEAFF.

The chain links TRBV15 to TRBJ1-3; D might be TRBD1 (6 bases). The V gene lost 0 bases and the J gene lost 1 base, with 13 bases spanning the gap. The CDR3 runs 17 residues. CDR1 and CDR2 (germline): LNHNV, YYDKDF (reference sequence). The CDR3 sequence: CATSRDRGGASGNTIYF. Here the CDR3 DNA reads TGTGCCACCAGCAGAGATCGAGGGGGAGCTTCTGGAAACACCATATATTTT.

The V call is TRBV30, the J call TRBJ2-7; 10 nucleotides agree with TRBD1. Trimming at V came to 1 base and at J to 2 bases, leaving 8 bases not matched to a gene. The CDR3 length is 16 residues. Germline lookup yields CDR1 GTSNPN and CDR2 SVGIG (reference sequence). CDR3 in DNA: TGTGCCTGGAGTGGACACCGGGACAGGGGACCCTACGAGCAGTACTTC. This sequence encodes CAWSGHRDRGPYEQYF.

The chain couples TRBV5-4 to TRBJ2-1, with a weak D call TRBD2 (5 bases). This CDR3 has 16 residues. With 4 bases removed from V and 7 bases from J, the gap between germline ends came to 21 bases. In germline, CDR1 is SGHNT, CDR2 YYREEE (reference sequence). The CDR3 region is CASSRTGFVVGNEQFF. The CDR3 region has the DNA TGTGCCAGCAGCCGGACGGGGTTTGTGGTGGGGAATGAGCAGTTCTTC.

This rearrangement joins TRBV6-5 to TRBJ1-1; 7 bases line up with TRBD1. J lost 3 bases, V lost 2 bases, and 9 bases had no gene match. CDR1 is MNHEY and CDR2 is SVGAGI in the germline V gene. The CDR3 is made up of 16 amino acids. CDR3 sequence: CASSYGYGRGDTEAFF. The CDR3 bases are TGTGCCAGCAGTTACGGTTACGGCAGGGGGGACACTGAAGCTTTCTTT.

This CDR3 reads CASSRRTDYYEQYF. CDR3 DNA sequence: TGTGCCAGCAGCCGACGGACAGACTACTACGAGCAGTACTTC. J is TRBJ2-7 and V is TRBV13, with D tentatively TRBD1 (6 bases). Germline loops: CDR1 PRHDT, CDR2 FYEKMQ (reference sequence). The V gene lost 5 bases and the J gene lost 3 bases, with 14 bases spanning the gap. The CDR3 spans 14 residues.

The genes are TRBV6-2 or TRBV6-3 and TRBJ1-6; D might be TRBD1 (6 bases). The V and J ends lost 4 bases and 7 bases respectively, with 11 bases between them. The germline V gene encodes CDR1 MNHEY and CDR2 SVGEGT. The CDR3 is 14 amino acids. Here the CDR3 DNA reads TGTGCCAGCAGTTTTCTCCAGGGGAATTCACCCCTCCACTTT. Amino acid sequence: CASSFLQGNSPLHF.

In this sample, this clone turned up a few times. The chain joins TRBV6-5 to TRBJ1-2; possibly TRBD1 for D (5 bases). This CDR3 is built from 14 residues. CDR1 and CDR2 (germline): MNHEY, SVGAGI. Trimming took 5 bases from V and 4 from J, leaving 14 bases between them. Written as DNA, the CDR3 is TGTGCCAGCAGTCGCCTGTATGGGGCCTATGGCTACACCTTC. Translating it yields CASSRLYGAYGYTF.

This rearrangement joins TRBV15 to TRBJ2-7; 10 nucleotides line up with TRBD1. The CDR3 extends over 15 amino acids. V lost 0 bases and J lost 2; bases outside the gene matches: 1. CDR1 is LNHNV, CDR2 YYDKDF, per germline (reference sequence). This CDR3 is CATSRDGTGAYEQYV. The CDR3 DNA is TGTGCCACCAGCAGAGATGGGACAGGGGCCTACGAGCAGTACGTC.

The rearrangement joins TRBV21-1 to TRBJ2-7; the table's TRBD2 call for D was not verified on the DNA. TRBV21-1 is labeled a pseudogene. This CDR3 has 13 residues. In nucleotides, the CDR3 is TGTCCCACGGGGGAGGGGGTTTCCTACGAGCAGTACGTC. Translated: CPTGEGVSYEQYV.

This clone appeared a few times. For the CDR3, the DNA is TGTGCCAGCAGCTATGGACTAGCGGGGGGGTCAGGCATTCAGTACTTC. The encoded protein is CASSYGLAGGSGIQYF. The chain employs TRBV5-4 and TRBJ2-4; 15 bases match TRBD2. CDR1 is SGHNT, CDR2 YYREEE, per germline (reference sequence). V gave up 3 bases and J gave up 9 bases; unmatched junction bases: 7. This CDR3 has 16 amino acids.

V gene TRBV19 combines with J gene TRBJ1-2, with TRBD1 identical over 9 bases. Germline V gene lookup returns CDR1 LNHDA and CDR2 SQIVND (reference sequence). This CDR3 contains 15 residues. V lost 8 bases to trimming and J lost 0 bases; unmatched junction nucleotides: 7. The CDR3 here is CASADRGGANYGYTF. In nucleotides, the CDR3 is TGTGCCAGTGCGGACAGGGGTGGGGCTAACTATGGCTACACCTTC.

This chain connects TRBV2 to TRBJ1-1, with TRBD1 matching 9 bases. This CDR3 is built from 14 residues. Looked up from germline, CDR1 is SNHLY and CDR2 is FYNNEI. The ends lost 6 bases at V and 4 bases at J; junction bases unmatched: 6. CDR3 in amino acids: CASSDPQGATEAFF. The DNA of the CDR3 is TGTGCCAGCAGCGACCCACAGGGGGCCACTGAAGCTTTCTTT.

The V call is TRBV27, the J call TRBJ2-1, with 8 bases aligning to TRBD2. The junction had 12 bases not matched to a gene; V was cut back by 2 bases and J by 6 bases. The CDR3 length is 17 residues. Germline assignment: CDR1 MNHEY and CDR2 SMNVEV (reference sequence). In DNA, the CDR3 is TGTGCCAGCAGTTTAATTCTGACGGGGGGGCTTAGCAATGAGCAGTTCTTC. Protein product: CASSLILTGGLSNEQFF.

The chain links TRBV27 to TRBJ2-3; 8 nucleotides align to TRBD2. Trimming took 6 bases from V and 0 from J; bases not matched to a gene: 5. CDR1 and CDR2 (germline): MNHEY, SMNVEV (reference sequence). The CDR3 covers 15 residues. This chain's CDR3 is CASSQAGASTDTQYF. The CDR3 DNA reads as TGTGCCAGCAGCCAAGCGGGGGCTAGCACAGATACGCAGTATTTT.

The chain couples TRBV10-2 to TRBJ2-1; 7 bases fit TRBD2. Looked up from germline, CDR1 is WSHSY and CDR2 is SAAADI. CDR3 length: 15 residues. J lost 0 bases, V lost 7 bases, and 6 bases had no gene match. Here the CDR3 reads CASKLAPSSYNEQFF. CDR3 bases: TGCGCCAGCAAACTAGCGCCGAGCTCCTACAATGAGCAGTTCTTC.

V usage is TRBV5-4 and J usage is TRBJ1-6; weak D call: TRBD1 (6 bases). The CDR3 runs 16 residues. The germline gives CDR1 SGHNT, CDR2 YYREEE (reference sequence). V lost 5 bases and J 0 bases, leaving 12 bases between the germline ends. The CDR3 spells CASSHQGSSYNSPLHF. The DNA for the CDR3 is TGTGCCAGCAGTCATCAGGGGAGCTCCTATAATTCACCCCTCCACTTT. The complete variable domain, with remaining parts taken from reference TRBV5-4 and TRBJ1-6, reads ETGVTQSPTHLIKTRGQQVTLRCSSQSGHNTVSWYQQALGQGPQFIFQYYREEENGRGNFPPRFSGLQFPNYSSELNVNALELDDSALYLCASSHQGSSYNSPLHFGNGTRLTVT.

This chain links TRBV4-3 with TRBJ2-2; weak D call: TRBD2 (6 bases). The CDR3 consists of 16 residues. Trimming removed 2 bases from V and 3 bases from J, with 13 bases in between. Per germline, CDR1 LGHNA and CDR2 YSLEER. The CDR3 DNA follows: TGCGCCAGCAGCCAAAATCCCGGGACTGACACCGGGGAGCTGTTTTTT. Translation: CASSQNPGTDTGELFF.

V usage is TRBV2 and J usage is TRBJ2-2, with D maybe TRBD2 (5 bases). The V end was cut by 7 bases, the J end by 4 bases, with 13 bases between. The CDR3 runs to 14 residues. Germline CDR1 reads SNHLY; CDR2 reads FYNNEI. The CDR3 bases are TGTGCCAGCAAGGAGGAAAGTGTCACCGGGGAGCTGTTTTTT. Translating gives CASKEESVTGELFF.

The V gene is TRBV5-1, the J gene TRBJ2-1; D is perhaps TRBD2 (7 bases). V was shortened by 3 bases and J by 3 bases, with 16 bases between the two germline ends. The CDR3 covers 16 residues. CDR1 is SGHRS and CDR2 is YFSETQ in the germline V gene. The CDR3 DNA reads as TGCGCCAGCAGCTCAACGCGGGGGCGGATCTACAATGAGCAGTTCTTC. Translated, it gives CASSSTRGRIYNEQFF.

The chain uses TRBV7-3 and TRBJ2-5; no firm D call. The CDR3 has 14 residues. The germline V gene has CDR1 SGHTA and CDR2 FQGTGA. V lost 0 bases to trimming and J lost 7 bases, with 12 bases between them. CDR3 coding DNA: TGTGCCAGCAGCTTAACGGCCCCAGGTGGGACCCAGTACTTC. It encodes CASSLTAPGGTQYF.

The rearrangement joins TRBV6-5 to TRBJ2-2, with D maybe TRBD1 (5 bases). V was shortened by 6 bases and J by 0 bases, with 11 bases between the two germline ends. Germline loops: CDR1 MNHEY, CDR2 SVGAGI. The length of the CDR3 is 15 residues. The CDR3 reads CASRLTETNTGELFF. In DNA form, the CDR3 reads TGTGCCAGCAGGCTGACAGAAACGAACACCGGGGAGCTGTTTTTT.

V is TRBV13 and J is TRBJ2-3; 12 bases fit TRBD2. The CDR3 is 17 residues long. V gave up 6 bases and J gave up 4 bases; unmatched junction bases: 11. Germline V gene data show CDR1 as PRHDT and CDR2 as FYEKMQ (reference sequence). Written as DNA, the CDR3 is TGTGCCAGCAGTCCAGCGTGGACTAGCGGGGTAGCAGATACGCAGTATTTT. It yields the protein CASSPAWTSGVADTQYF.

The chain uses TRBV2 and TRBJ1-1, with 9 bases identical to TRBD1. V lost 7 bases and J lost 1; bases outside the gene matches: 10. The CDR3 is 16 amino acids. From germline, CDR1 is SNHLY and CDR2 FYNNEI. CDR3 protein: CASKTGTGLGNTEAFF. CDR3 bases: TGTGCCAGCAAAACCGGGACAGGGTTAGGGAACACTGAAGCTTTCTTT. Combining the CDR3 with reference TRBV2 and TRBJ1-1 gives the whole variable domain EPEVTQTPSHQVTQMGQEVILRCVPISNHLYFYWYRQILGQKVEFLVSFYNNEISEKSEIFDDQFSVERPDGSNFTLKIRSTKLEDSAMYFCASKTGTGLGNTEAFFGQGTRLTVV.

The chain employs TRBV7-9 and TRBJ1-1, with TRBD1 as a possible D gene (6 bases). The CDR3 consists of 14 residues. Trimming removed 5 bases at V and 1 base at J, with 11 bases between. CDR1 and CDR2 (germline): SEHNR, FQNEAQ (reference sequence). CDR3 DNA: TGTGCCAGCAGCAGAGGACAGTCGAACACTGAAGCTTTCTTT. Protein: CASSRGQSNTEAFF.

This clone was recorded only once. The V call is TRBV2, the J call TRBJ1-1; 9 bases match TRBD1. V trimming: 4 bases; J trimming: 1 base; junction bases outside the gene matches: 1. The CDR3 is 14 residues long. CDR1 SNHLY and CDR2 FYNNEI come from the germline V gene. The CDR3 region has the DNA TGTGCCAGCAGTGCGGGACAGGGGAACACTGAAGCTTTCTTT. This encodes CASSAGQGNTEAFF.

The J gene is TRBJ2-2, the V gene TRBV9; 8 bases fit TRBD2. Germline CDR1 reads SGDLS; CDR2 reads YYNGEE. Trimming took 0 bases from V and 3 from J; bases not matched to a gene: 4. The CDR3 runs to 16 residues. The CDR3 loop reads CASSVGRRGDTGELFF. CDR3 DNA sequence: TGTGCCAGCAGCGTAGGAAGGCGGGGGGACACCGGGGAGCTGTTTTTT.

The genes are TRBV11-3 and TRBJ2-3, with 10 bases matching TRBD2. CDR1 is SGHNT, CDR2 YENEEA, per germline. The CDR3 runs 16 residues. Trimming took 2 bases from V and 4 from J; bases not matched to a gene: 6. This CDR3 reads CASSLSGGAGSDTQYF. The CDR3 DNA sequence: TGTGCCAGCAGCTTAAGCGGGGGGGCGGGGTCAGATACGCAGTATTTT.

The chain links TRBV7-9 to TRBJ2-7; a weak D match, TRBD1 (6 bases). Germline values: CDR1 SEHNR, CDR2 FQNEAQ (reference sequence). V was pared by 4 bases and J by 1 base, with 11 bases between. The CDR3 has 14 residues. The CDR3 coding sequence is TGTGCCAGCAGCTCGGGGACATTTTCCTACGAGCAGTACTTC. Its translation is CASSSGTFSYEQYF.